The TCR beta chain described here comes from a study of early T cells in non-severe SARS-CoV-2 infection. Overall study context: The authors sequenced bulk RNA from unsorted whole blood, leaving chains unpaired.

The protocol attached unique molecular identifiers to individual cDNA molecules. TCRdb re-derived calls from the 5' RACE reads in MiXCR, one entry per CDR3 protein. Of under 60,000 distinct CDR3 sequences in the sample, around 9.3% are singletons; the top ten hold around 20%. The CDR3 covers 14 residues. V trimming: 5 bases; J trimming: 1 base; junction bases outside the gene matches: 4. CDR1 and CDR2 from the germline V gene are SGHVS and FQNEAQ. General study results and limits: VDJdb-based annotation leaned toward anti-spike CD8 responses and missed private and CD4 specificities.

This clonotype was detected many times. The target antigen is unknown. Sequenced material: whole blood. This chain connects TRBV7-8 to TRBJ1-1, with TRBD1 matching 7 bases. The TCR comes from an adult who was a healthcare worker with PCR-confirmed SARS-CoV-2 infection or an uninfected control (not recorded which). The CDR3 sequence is CASSTRTGNTEAFF. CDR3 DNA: TGTGCCAGCAGCACTAGGACAGGGAACACTGAAGCTTTCTTT.